This T cell receptor beta chain was captured in a study of monozygotic twins with inflammatory bowel disease. The study, taken as a whole, reports: No single strong signal or clonotype associated with IBD was supported. Those with IBD had lower TCRbeta diversity (inverse Simpson) than their healthy co-twins did.

About this clonotype: The antigen is undetermined.

CDR1 is SGHRS, CDR2 YFSETQ, per germline. The CDR3 is made up of 15 amino acids. One blood sample of about 2.3 ml was taken from each donor. Total RNA was isolated from whole blood without T cell sorting. For each CDR3 protein, TCRdb gives one entry from its re-call of the 5' RACE reads, without DNA. In all, the sample yields about 450,000 distinct CDR3 sequences. This chain joins TRBV5-1 and TRBJ1-6. Input material: blood. This TCR was sampled from a human donor with ulcerative colitis or Crohn's disease, or a healthy co-twin of an affected twin (not recorded which). The CDR3: CASTPTGAYNSPLHF.